This T cell receptor beta chain was profiled in a study of T cell changes during pregnancy in multiple sclerosis. The ends were cut back, 2 bases at V and 5 bases at J, with 10 bases in the middle. This CDR3 spans 13 amino acids. The V gene's germline CDR1 is MRHNA and CDR2 SNTAGT. The table came from immunoSEQ multiplex PCR; TCRdb's copy has only in-frame clones and leaves some out. This sample yields about 89,000 clones, of which about 91% are seen a single time; about 2% belongs to the top ten. The TCR was taken from a female donor in good health, enrolled as a control in a pregnancy study. The sequences come from peripheral blood, collected after pregnancy. The genes are TRBV6-4 and TRBJ2-7, with no clear D. This chain's CDR3 is CASSDGASNEQYF. The DNA of the CDR3 is TGTGCCAGCAGTGACGGTGCCAGTAACGAGCAGTACTTC.